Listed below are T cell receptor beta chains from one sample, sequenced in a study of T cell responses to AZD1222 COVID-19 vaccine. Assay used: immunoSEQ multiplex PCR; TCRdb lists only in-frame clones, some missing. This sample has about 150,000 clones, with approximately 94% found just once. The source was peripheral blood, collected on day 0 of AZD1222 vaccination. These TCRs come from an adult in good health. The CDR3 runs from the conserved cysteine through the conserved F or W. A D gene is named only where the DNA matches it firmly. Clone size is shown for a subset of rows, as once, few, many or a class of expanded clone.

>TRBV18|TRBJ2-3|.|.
CASSPDSNGDTQYF
TGTGCCAGCTCACCTGACTCGAACGGAGATACGCAGTATTTT
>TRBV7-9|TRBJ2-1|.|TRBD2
CASSLLAGLYNEQFF
TGTGCCAGCAGCTTACTAGCGGGGCTGTACAATGAGCAGTTCTTC
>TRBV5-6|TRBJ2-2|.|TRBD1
CASSFTGTANTGELFF
TGTGCCAGCAGCTTCACCGGGACAGCGAACACCGGGGAGCTGTTTTTT
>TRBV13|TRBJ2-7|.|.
CASSLVGGWETGIGYEQYF
TGTGCCAGCAGCTTAGTAGGGGGGTGGGAGACAGGCATAGGGTACGAGCAGTACTTC
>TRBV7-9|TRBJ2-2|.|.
CASSYRRGTGELFF
TGTGCCAGCAGTTATAGGCGGGGTACCGGGGAGCTGTTTTTT
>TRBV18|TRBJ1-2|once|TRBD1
CASSPGDSPFYGYTF
TGTGCCAGCTCACCGGGGGACAGCCCGTTCTATGGCTACACCTTC
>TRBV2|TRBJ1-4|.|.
CASSLDGTTNEKLFF
TGTGCCAGCAGTTTGGACGGAACAACTAATGAAAAACTGTTTTTT
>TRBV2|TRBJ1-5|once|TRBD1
CASTAGQGNQPQHF
TGTGCCAGCACCGCGGGACAGGGGAATCAGCCCCAGCATTTT
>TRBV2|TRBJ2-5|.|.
CASSQETQYF
TGTGCCAGCAGTCAAGAGACCCAGTACTTC
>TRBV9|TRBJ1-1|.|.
CASSRGVTEAFF
TGTGCCAGCAGCCGGGGGGTAACTGAAGCTTTCTTT
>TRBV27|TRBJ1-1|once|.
CASSLFPGDTEAFF
TGTGCCAGCAGTTTATTTCCGGGGGACACTGAAGCTTTCTTT
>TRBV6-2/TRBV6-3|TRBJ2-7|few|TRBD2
CASRLRAGGKYEQYF
TGTGCCAGCCGTTTAAGAGCGGGGGGGAAGTACGAGCAGTACTTC
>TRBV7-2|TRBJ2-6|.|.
CASSYRGPGANVLTF
TGTGCCAGCAGTTATCGGGGACCTGGGGCCAACGTCCTGACTTTC
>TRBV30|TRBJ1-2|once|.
CAWSRGRGDGYTF
TGTGCCTGGAGTCGGGGCCGAGGGGATGGCTACACCTTC
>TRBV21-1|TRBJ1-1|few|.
CASSKEAPGGADTEAFF
TGTGCCAGCAGCAAAGAGGCACCGGGGGGCGCGGACACTGAAGCTTTCTTT
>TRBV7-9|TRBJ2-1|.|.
CASSLSGGVGSEQFF
TGTGCCAGCAGCTTAAGTGGCGGGGTCGGGAGTGAGCAGTTCTTC
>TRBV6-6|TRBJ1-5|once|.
CASSYSQANQPQHF
TGTGCCAGCAGTTACTCGCAGGCCAATCAGCCCCAGCATTTT
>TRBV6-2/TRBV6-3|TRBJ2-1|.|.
CASSESWGPYEQFF
TGTGCCAGCAGCGAATCTTGGGGCCCCTATGAGCAGTTCTTC
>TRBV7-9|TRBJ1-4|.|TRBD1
CASSPRLSQGAWEKLFF
TGTGCCAGCAGCCCACGCCTGTCGCAGGGGGCTTGGGAAAAACTGTTTTTT
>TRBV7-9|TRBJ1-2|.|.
CASSTGLGLGGYTF
TGTGCCAGCAGCACGGGACTGGGCCTGGGCGGCTACACCTTC
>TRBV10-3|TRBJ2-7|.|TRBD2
CAISESNSGGSRNPYEQYF
TGTGCCATCAGTGAGTCAAATAGCGGGGGGTCCAGGAACCCCTACGAGCAGTACTTC
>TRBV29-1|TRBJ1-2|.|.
CSVESGFGGYTF
TGCAGCGTTGAATCCGGTTTTGGTGGCTACACCTTC
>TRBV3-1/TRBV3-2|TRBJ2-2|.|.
CASSQADSFTGELFF
TGTGCCAGCAGCCAAGCCGACAGTTTCACCGGGGAGCTGTTTTTT
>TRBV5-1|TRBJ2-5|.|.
CASSLRGQETQYF
TGCGCCAGCAGCTTGAGAGGGCAAGAGACCCAGTACTTC
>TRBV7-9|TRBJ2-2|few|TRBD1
CASTRGQGAGELFF
TGTGCCAGCACCCGAGGACAGGGGGCCGGGGAGCTGTTTTTT
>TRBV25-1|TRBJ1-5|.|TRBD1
CASGTGKHQPQHF
TGTGCCAGCGGGACAGGGAAGCATCAGCCCCAGCATTTT
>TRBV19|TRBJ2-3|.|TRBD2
CASSSRVLAGGSTDTQYF
TGTGCCAGTAGTAGCCGTGTCCTAGCGGGGGGCAGCACAGATACGCAGTATTTT
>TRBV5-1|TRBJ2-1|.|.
CASSGTTTPNEQFF
TGCGCCAGCAGCGGAACGACTACCCCCAATGAGCAGTTCTTC
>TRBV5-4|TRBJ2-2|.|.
CASSTGTANTGELFF
TGTGCCAGCAGCACAGGGACGGCGAACACCGGGGAGCTGTTTTTT
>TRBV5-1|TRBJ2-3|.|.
CASSPGQVGTASTDTQYF
TGCGCCAGCAGCCCCGGCCAGGTAGGGACCGCAAGCACAGATACGCAGTATTTT
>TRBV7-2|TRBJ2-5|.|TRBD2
CASSLERGWQTQYF
TGTGCCAGCAGCTTGGAGCGGGGCTGGCAGACCCAGTACTTC
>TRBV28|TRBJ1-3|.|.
CASSLKYFRGNTIYF
TGTGCCAGCAGTTTAAAGTACTTTAGGGGAAACACCATATATTTT
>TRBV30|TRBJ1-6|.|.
CAWSSPDNLNPLHF
TGTGCCTGGAGTTCCCCGGACAATCTGAACCCCCTCCACTTT
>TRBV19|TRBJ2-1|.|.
CASRASLYNEQFF
TGTGCCAGTAGGGCCAGCCTCTACAATGAGCAGTTCTTC
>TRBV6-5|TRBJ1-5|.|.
CASRLTEISNQPQHF
TGTGCCAGCAGGCTGACAGAAATTAGCAATCAGCCCCAGCATTTT
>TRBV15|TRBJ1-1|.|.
CATSRDRGQNAFF
TGTGCCACCAGCAGAGATAGAGGACAGAATGCTTTCTTT
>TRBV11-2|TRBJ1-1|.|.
CASSLHERTGLGEAFF
TGTGCCAGCAGCCTACACGAAAGAACAGGGCTCGGTGAAGCTTTCTTT
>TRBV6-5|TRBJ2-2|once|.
CASSYASAGELFF
TGTGCCAGCAGTTACGCTTCGGCAGGGGAGCTGTTTTTT
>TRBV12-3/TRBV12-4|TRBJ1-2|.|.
CASRPDRFYGYTF
TGTGCCAGCAGGCCGGACAGATTCTATGGCTACACCTTC
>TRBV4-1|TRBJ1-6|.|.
CASSQEGSPLHF
TGCGCCAGCAGCCAAGAAGGATCACCCCTCCACTTT
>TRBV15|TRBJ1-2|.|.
CATSVEGDYGHTF
TGTGCCACCAGCGTGGAGGGCGACTATGGCCACACCTTC
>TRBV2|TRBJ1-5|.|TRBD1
CASSEEGAWQPQHF
TGTGCCAGCAGTGAAGAGGGGGCTTGGCAGCCCCAGCATTTT
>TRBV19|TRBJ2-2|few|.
CASRSKPGGAGELFF
TGTGCCAGTAGATCGAAGCCCGGGGGAGCCGGGGAGCTGTTTTTT
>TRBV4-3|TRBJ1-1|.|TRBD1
CASSQSLRFQGETEAFF
TGCGCCAGCAGCCAATCCCTACGGTTTCAGGGGGAGACTGAAGCTTTCTTT
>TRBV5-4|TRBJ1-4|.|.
CASSLAGRTNEKLFF
TGTGCCAGCAGCTTAGCGGGACGGACGAATGAAAAACTGTTTTTT
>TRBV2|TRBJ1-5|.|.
CASRGRGSNQPQHF
TGTGCCAGCAGGGGCAGGGGTAGCAATCAGCCCCAGCATTTT
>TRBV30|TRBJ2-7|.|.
CAWSVWPAHPEQYF
TGTGCCTGGAGTGTATGGCCGGCACACCCCGAGCAGTACTTC
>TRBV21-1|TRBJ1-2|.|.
CASSRTSSHTF
TGTGCCAGCAGCAGAACGAGTTCCCACACCTTC
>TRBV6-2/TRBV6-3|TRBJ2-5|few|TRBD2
CASSPTGTSGETQYF
TGTGCCAGCAGCCCGACCGGGACTAGCGGGGAGACCCAGTACTTC
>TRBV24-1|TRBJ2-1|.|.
CATSVTGSLNNEQFF
TGTGCCACCAGTGTGACGGGTTCCCTTAACAATGAGCAGTTCTTC
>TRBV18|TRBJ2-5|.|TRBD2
CASSPRLAGGNQETQYF
TGTGCCAGCTCACCACGACTAGCGGGGGGAAACCAAGAGACCCAGTACTTC
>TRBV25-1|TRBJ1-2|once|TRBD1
CASSLPGTGYGYTF
TGTGCCAGCAGTCTCCCCGGGACAGGGTATGGCTACACCTTC
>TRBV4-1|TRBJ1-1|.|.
CASSQWVTTEAFF
TGCGCCAGCAGCCAATGGGTAACCACTGAAGCTTTCTTT
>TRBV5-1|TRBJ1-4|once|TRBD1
CASRQIGQGNEKLFF
TGCGCCAGCAGACAGATTGGACAGGGTAATGAAAAACTGTTTTTT
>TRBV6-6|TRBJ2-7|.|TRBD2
CASVGGATVFSEQYF
TGTGCCAGCGTCGGGGGGGCGACAGTCTTCTCCGAGCAGTACTTC
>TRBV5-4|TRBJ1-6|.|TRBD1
CASSPGTGSSYNSPLHF
TGTGCCAGCAGTCCTGGGACAGGTAGCTCCTATAATTCACCCCTCCACTTT
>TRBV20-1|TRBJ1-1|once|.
CSARGQSEAFF
TGCAGTGCGAGAGGACAGTCTGAAGCTTTCTTT